Listed below are T cell receptor beta chains from one sample, sequenced in a study of T cell changes during pregnancy in multiple sclerosis. Method: immunoSEQ multiplex PCR; TCRdb's copy keeps in-frame clones and lacks some. The table records tens of thousands of clones, about 94% of them present only once. The sample consisted of CD4+ T cells from peripheral blood mononuclear cells, taken in the second trimester of pregnancy. The receptors were sampled from a female donor with multiple sclerosis, enrolled in a pregnancy study. The CDR3 runs from the conserved cysteine through the conserved F or W. The D gene is left open where the match is weak. Not all rows give a size; the values are once, few, many and, for expanded clones, a class.

TRBV5-6	TRBD1	-	TRBJ1-1	TGTGCCAGCAGCCTGGGGGGGACAGGGAGGTCTGAAGCTTTCTTT	CASSLGGTGRSEAFF
TRBV29-1	TRBD2	-	TRBJ2-2	TGCAGCGCCCAGGGACTAGCGGGATACACCGGGGAGCTGTTTTTT	CSAQGLAGYTGELFF
TRBV7-8	-	-	TRBJ1-3	TGTGCCAGCAGCTTAAGAAGGGAGAGCTCTGGAAACACCATATATTTT	CASSLRRESSGNTIYF
TRBV7-9	TRBD1	-	TRBJ2-1	TGTGCCAGCAGGTCCTACAGGGGCAGCTCCTACAATGAGCAGTTCTTC	CASRSYRGSSYNEQFF
TRBV28	-	-	TRBJ2-2	TGTGCCAGCAGTGTAGGGGCAAACACCGGGGAGCTGTTTTTT	CASSVGANTGELFF
TRBV2	TRBD1	-	TRBJ1-5	TGTGCCAGCACTGGGACAGGGGGGAGTAATCAGCCCCAGCATTTT	CASTGTGGSNQPQHF
TRBV5-4	-	-	TRBJ2-1	TGTGCCAGCAGCATGGGACGGCGGAATGAGCAGTTCTTC	CASSMGRRNEQFF
TRBV27	TRBD1	-	TRBJ2-7	TGTGCCAGCACCCCTAGGACAGGGCAATCCTACGAGCAGTACTTC	CASTPRTGQSYEQYF
TRBV29-1	TRBD1	-	TRBJ1-4	TGCAGCGTCAGTACAGGGGGCGGTGAAAAACTGTTTTTT	CSVSTGGGEKLFF
TRBV2	-	-	TRBJ1-2	TGTGCCAGCACCCGCCCAGGGCACGGAGCCTATGGCTACACCTTC	CASTRPGHGAYGYTF
TRBV4-2	TRBD2	-	TRBJ2-1	TGTGCCAGCAGCCAAGGGCTAGCGGGGCCCAATGAGCAGTTCTTC	CASSQGLAGPNEQFF
TRBV11-2	TRBD1	-	TRBJ1-6	TGTGCCAGCAGCCTGGGACAGGCTAATTCACCCCTCCACTTT	CASSLGQANSPLHF
TRBV14	-	-	TRBJ1-4	TGTGCCAGCAGCCAGAAGGGGGAGGGGGAAAAACTGTTTTTT	CASSQKGEGEKLFF
TRBV7-2	TRBD1	-	TRBJ1-1	TGTGCCAGCAGCTTAGTACGGGACAGGGTGAACACTGAAGCTTTCTTT	CASSLVRDRVNTEAFF
TRBV29-1	TRBD1	-	TRBJ2-3	TGCAGCGCCGACGGGACAGGGGCGGGAGATACGCAGTATTTT	CSADGTGAGDTQYF
TRBV6-6	-	-	TRBJ2-7	TGTGCCAGCAGTTACTCCCAGTACGAGCAGTACTTC	CASSYSQYEQYF
TRBV6-1	TRBD2	-	TRBJ2-1	TGTGCCAGCAGGCGACTAGCGGACAACAATGAGCAGTTCTTC	CASRRLADNNEQFF
TRBV27	TRBD1	-	TRBJ2-2	TGTGCCAGCAGTCCCGCCCGGACAGGGGTGGCCGGGGAGCTGTTTTTT	CASSPARTGVAGELFF
TRBV9	TRBD2	-	TRBJ2-5	TGTGCCAGCAGCGTAGGAGGGCTAGCGGGGGGGCGTCAAGAGACCCAGTACTTC	CASSVGGLAGGRQETQYF
TRBV11-2	-	-	TRBJ2-2	TGTGCCAGCAGCCTCTACAGGGACACCGGGGAGCTGTTTTTT	CASSLYRDTGELFF
TRBV19	-	-	TRBJ2-7	TGTGCCAGTAGTATAGAAACAGGGTCCTACGAGCAGTACTTC	CASSIETGSYEQYF
TRBV7-2	-	-	TRBJ2-7	TGTGCCAGCACTCTAGTAGGCGGAATCTCCTACGAGCAGTACTTC	CASTLVGGISYEQYF
TRBV9	-	-	TRBJ1-1	TGTGCCAGCAGCGTAGATGGGGGGATGAACACTGAAGCTTTCTTT	CASSVDGGMNTEAFF
TRBV19	-	-	TRBJ2-1	TGTGCCAGTAGTACAGGGATGTACGAAGGTAATGAGCAGTTCTTC	CASSTGMYEGNEQFF
TRBV7-2	-	-	TRBJ1-5	TGTGCCAGCAGCTTATGGGTATACGGGAACAATCAGCCCCAGCATTTT	CASSLWVYGNNQPQHF
TRBV7-6	-	-	TRBJ2-7	TGTGCCAGCAGCTTAGTCGCAGGGGACTACGAGCAGTACTTC	CASSLVAGDYEQYF
TRBV10-1	-	-	TRBJ2-6	TGCGCCAGCAGTGAGTCGACAGGAGAGGGCTCTGGGGCCAACGTCCTGACTTTC	CASSESTGEGSGANVLTF
TRBV4-1	-	once	TRBJ2-7	TGCGCCAGCAGCCAAGATGAACTCGAGCAGTACTTC	CASSQDELEQYF
TRBV9	TRBD1	-	TRBJ1-3	TGTGCCAGCAGCGTAGGTCTAAGGGACAGAATCTCTGGAAACACCATATATTTT	CASSVGLRDRISGNTIYF
TRBV29-1	-	once	TRBJ1-2	TGCAGCGTTCCAGACCCCTCAGGGCCCACTGGGTATGGCTACACCTTC	CSVPDPSGPTGYGYTF
TRBV9	TRBD2	-	TRBJ2-1	TGTGCCAGCAGCGTACGGGAGGGCCAGAATGAGCAGTTCTTC	CASSVREGQNEQFF
TRBV7-2	TRBD1	once	TRBJ2-5	TGTGCCAGCAGCTTAGGGGGGACAGCCCAAGAGACCCAGTACTTC	CASSLGGTAQETQYF
TRBV27	TRBD1	-	TRBJ2-2	TGTGCCAGCAGTTCCCCGAGGGGGCCGAACACCGGGGAGCTGTTTTTT	CASSSPRGPNTGELFF
TRBV25-1	-	-	TRBJ2-1	TGTGCCAGCAGTGATAAGCAGGGTACGGCAAGGTCCTACAATGAGCAGTTCTTC	CASSDKQGTARSYNEQFF
TRBV7-2	-	-	TRBJ1-2	TGTGCCAGCAGCTTAGGGAGGCGGGGAACCAACTATGGCTACACCTTC	CASSLGRRGTNYGYTF
TRBV2	-	-	TRBJ2-7	TGTGCCAGCAGGAAGGAGGGACAGACCTACGAGCAGTACTTC	CASRKEGQTYEQYF
TRBV6-6	-	-	TRBJ2-7	TGTGCCAGCAGTTACTCGGAAGGGGGTACGATGTACTTC	CASSYSEGGTMYF
TRBV30	TRBD2	-	TRBJ2-4	TGTGCCTGGAGTCGGGAGGGGGAGGGGTGGGGCAAAAACATTCAGTACTTC	CAWSREGEGWGKNIQYF
TRBV19	-	-	TRBJ1-2	TGTGCCAGTAGTGTCACAGCGGCCTACACCTTC	CASSVTAAYTF
TRBV5-1	-	-	TRBJ2-3	TGCGCCAGCAGCTTGGAAATAGCTGGAGGCGCAGATACGCAGTATTTT	CASSLEIAGGADTQYF
TRBV28	TRBD1	-	TRBJ1-1	TGTGCCAGCGGCCAGGGGGCATGGACTGAAGCTTTCTTT	CASGQGAWTEAFF
TRBV5-4	-	-	TRBJ2-7	TGTGCCAGCAGCTTGGCGGGAACCTACGAGCAGTACTTC	CASSLAGTYEQYF
TRBV2	-	-	TRBJ1-4	TGTGCCAGCAGGCGTACCTTTAACAGTGAAAAACTGTTTTTT	CASRRTFNSEKLFF
TRBV4-2	-	-	TRBJ2-1	TGTGCCAGCAGCGCTGAGCGGCTAGCGAGGGCAAATGAGCAGTTCTTC	CASSAERLARANEQFF
TRBV5-1	TRBD1	-	TRBJ2-3	TGCGCCAGCAGCTATCGACAGGGGATCGCAGATACGCAGTATTTT	CASSYRQGIADTQYF